This T cell receptor (beta chain) emerged from a study of blood T cell repertoires in COVID-19 (dated by TCRdb to about 2020). For the study in its entirety: The collaborator samples originated in the United States, Italy and Spain and spanned the acute and convalescent phases of COVID-19. The material from the prospective study consisted of cDNA or gDNA derived from T cells, B-cell-depleted T cells, or PBMCs. Deeply sampled blood TCRbeta repertoires from subjects exposed to, actively infected with, or recovered from COVID-19 were included in the dataset. The repertoires were made available in a free public database intended to serve as a resource for research on the immune response to SARS-CoV-2. Samples came from the ongoing ImmuneRACE study (first 160 participants) plus 1,254 subjects from 6 global collaborators. The sample metadata nearly always contained a de-identified subject ID, COVID-19 status, age in years and sex. HLA class I and class II types, where available, came from metadata supplied by the sample provider rather than from assay-based typing. What the study reported, not specific to this receptor: The quantity of clinical and demographic metadata differed by source and by participant and was supplied without curation.

The CDR3 contains 20 residues, cysteine and phenylalanine counted. Only the CDR3 part of the read is kept: 60 bases, read in frame from the first base. According to the germline V gene (reference sequence), CDR1 reads MNHEY and CDR2 reads SMNVEV. Trimming costs V 6 bases and J 4 bases, and their ends lie 31 bases apart. TCRbeta CDR3 regions were amplified from genomic DNA using the immunoSEQ Assay, a bias-controlled multiplex PCR. In the source study's methods: Nucleated cell counts per sample were estimated from amplification of reference gene primers within the assay. Sequence reads were collapsed and filtered to measure the absolute abundance of every unique TCRbeta CDR3 rearrangement. For each sample, productive Simpson clonality was calculated as the square root of Simpson's diversity index across productive rearrangements. The immuneACCESS repertoire file appears here via TCRdb, limited to in-frame rearrangements. These files lack a portion of the clones; in checked studies, under half of the deficit traces to unresolved V genes, and the cause of the others is not known. The DNA was the basis for D and trimming; V, J and clone size are from that table. Recorded for this sample are 86,000 or so clones; 70% to 85% of them occurred a single time. The ten biggest clones cover roughly 10% of the sample.

To note about this clone: Its antigen is currently not known. No quality values exist for individual bases; no much larger clone is one base distant.

Collaborating institutions collected whole blood in K2EDTA tubes following their own protocols. For TCRbeta analysis, collaborators shipped samples as frozen whole blood, isolated PBMCs, or DNA extracted from either of those sample types. The rearrangement joined TRBV27 to TRBJ1-5; a tentative D match to TRBD1 spans 6 bases. This sequence was found in a man in his sixties or seventies with acute or convalescent COVID-19. The specimen sequenced was peripheral blood. The CDR3 is CASSHPWFRGQMWRNQPQHF. The DNA is TGTGCCAGCAGCCATCCGTGGTTTCGGGGACAAATGTGGAGAAATCAGCCCCAGCATTTT.